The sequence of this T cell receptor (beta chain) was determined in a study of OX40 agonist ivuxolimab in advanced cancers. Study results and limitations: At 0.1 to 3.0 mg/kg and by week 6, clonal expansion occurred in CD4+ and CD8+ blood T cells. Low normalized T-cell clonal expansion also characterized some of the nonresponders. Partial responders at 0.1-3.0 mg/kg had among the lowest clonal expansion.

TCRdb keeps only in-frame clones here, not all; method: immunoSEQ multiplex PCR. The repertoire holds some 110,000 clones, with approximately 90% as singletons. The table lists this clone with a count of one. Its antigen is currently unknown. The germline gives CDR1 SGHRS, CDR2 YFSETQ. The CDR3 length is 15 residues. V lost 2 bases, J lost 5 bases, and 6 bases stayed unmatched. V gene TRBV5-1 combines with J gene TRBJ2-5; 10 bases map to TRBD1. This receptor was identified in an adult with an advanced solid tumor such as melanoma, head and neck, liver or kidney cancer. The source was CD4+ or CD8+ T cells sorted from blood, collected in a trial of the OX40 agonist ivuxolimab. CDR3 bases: TGCGCCAGCAGCTTAACGACAGGGGGCAAGGAGACCCAGTACTTC. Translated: CASSLTTGGKETQYF.